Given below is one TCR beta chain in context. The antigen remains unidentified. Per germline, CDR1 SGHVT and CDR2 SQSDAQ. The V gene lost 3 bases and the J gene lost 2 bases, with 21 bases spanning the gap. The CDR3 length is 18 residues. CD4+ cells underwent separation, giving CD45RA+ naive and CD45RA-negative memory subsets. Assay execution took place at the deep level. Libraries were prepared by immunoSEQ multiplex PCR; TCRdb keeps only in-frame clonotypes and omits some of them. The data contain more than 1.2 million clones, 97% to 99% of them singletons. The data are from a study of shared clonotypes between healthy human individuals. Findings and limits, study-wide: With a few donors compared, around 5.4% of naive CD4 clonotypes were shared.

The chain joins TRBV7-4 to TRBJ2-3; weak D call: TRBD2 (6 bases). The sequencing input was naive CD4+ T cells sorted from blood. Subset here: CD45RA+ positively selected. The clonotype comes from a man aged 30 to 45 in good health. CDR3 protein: CASSFLPGGTTHTDTQYF. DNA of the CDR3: TGTGCCAGCAGCTTCTTGCCGGGCGGGACGACCCACACAGATACGCAGTATTTT.